A selection of T cell receptor beta chains follows, all from one sample in a study of immune cell composition in non-small cell lung cancer. TCRdb's copy holds only in-frame clones and misses some; the assay was immunoSEQ multiplex PCR. The repertoire holds approximately 6,700 clones, with roughly two thirds as singletons. Material: non-adjacent lung tissue. The receptors derive from a human donor with non-small cell lung cancer. CDR3s include the opening cysteine and the closing phenylalanine or tryptophan. The D gene is left open where the match is weak. Clone size is given for some rows only: seen once, a few or many times, or a class if the clone is expanded.

- | TRBJ1-6 | TRBV14 | - | CASSQGGGFWSNSPLHF | TGTGCCAGCAGCCAAGGCGGAGGTTTTTGGAGTAATTCACCCCTCCACTTT
- | TRBJ1-4 | TRBV30 | - | CAWSVRGGLNEKLFF | TGTGCCTGGAGTGTACGGGGGGGTCTTAATGAAAAACTGTTTTTT
TRBD1 | TRBJ2-1 | TRBV4-3 | - | CASSRRTGSSYNEQFF | TGCGCCAGCAGCCGCAGGACAGGGAGCTCCTACAATGAGCAGTTCTTC
- | TRBJ2-2 | TRBV7-8 | - | CASSLAGGEANTGELFF | TGTGCCAGCAGCTTAGCTGGGGGCGAGGCGAACACCGGGGAGCTGTTTTTT
- | TRBJ1-1 | TRBV9 | - | CASSVAAGPNTEAFF | TGTGCCAGCAGCGTAGCGGCAGGGCCGAACACTGAAGCTTTCTTT
- | TRBJ1-1 | TRBV5-1 | - | CASSDRTEAFF | TGCGCCAGCAGCGATCGGACTGAAGCTTTCTTT
- | TRBJ2-1 | TRBV4-1 | - | CASSQVFSAGTDNEQFF | TGCGCCAGCAGCCAAGTGTTCTCGGCAGGTACCGACAATGAGCAGTTCTTC
TRBD2 | TRBJ2-3 | TRBV30 | once | CAWARLAGATDTQYF | TGTGCCTGGGCTAGACTAGCGGGAGCCACAGATACGCAGTATTTT
TRBD1 | TRBJ1-5 | TRBV6-1 | - | CASKQWTGDNQPQHF | TGTGCCAGCAAGCAATGGACAGGGGACAATCAGCCCCAGCATTTT
TRBD2 | TRBJ2-6 | TRBV6-4 | - | CASSERGGSGANVLTF | TGTGCCAGCAGTGAGCGGGGGGGCTCTGGGGCCAACGTCCTGACTTTC
TRBD1 | TRBJ2-5 | TRBV5-4 | - | CASSLAGQQETQYF | TGTGCCAGCAGCTTGGCGGGACAGCAAGAGACCCAGTACTTC
TRBD2 | TRBJ2-7 | TRBV9 | few | CASSPRSSGSHSSPYEQYF | TGTGCCAGCAGCCCCCGATCAAGCGGGAGTCACTCTTCCCCCTACGAGCAGTACTTC
- | TRBJ1-2 | TRBV7-8 | few | CASSLGTGLRGYTF | TGTGCCAGCAGCTTAGGTACAGGGTTGAGGGGCTACACCTTC
- | TRBJ1-6 | TRBV28 | few | CASSWGGRDNSPLHF | TGTGCCAGCAGTTGGGGGGGGCGGGATAATTCACCCCTCCACTTT
TRBD1 | TRBJ1-2 | TRBV6-5 | - | CASTLRTGVKGYTF | TGTGCCAGTACCTTACGGACAGGGGTTAAGGGCTACACCTTC
- | TRBJ2-2 | TRBV7-3 | - | CASSPRTARSGELFF | TGTGCCAGCAGCCCCAGGACAGCCCGCAGCGGGGAGCTGTTTTTT
- | TRBJ1-2 | TRBV27 | - | CASSFDFSYGYTF | TGTGCCAGCAGTTTCGATTTTAGCTATGGCTACACCTTC
- | TRBJ2-3 | TRBV5-5 | - | CASSFRGASADTQYF | TGTGCCAGCAGCTTCAGGGGGGCATCGGCAGATACGCAGTATTTT
- | TRBJ2-5 | TRBV7-3 | - | CASSYRVQETQYF | TGTGCCAGCAGTTACAGGGTTCAAGAGACCCAGTACTTC
TRBD1 | TRBJ2-7 | TRBV18 | - | CASSPSGTGSIFEQYF | TGTGCCAGCTCACCATCCGGGACAGGGTCTATCTTCGAGCAGTACTTC
- | TRBJ1-1 | TRBV11-3 | - | CASSLRGSTNTEAFF | TGTGCCAGCAGCCTACGGGGATCTACGAACACTGAAGCTTTCTTT
TRBD2 | TRBJ2-3 | TRBV5-1 | few | CASSPGGGPDTQYF | TGCGCCAGCAGCCCGGGAGGAGGCCCAGATACGCAGTATTTT
TRBD1 | TRBJ2-7 | TRBV29-1 | medium-sized | CSVFERDSSYEQYF | TGCAGCGTTTTCGAACGGGACAGCTCCTACGAGCAGTACTTC
- | TRBJ1-1 | TRBV30 | few | CAWSVWGGRNTEAFF | TGTGCCTGGAGTGTATGGGGGGGCCGGAACACTGAAGCTTTCTTT
- | TRBJ2-3 | TRBV6-1 | once | CASSSRWGTDTQYF | TGTGCCAGCAGCTCTAGGTGGGGCACAGATACGCAGTATTTT
- | TRBJ2-1 | TRBV4-2 | - | CASSQDAEGGYNEQFF | TGTGCCAGCAGCCAAGATGCGGAGGGGGGGTACAATGAGCAGTTCTTC
- | TRBJ1-4 | TRBV28 | few | CASSLRAGGNEKLFF | TGTGCCAGCAGTTTACGGGCGGGTGGAAATGAAAAACTGTTTTTT
- | TRBJ1-1 | TRBV11-3 | - | CASSLGPIGDGSEAFF | TGTGCCAGCAGCTTAGGGCCCATAGGGGATGGATCTGAAGCTTTCTTT
- | TRBJ1-2 | TRBV7-9 | - | CASSLAHPNYGYTF | TGTGCCAGCAGCTTAGCACACCCTAACTATGGCTACACCTTC
- | TRBJ1-2 | TRBV6-5 | few | CASRKTATYGYTF | TGTGCCAGCAGGAAGACAGCAACCTATGGCTACACCTTC
- | TRBJ2-3 | TRBV20-1 | - | CSARLADTQYF | TGCAGTGCTAGACTAGCGGATACGCAGTATTTT
- | TRBJ1-1 | TRBV6-1 | - | CASSYHRVAFF | TGTGCCAGCAGTTACCACCGGGTAGCTTTCTTT
TRBD1 | TRBJ2-7 | TRBV5-6 | - | CASSRGPSRQGYEQYF | TGTGCCAGCAGTCGAGGGCCGTCGCGACAGGGCTACGAGCAGTACTTC
TRBD1 | TRBJ2-7 | TRBV11-2 | - | CASSLGTGGTYF | TGTGCCAGCAGCCTGGGGACAGGGGGCACGTACTTC
TRBD1 | TRBJ1-5 | TRBV4-1 | few | CASSFDRGYNQPQHF | TGCGCCAGCAGCTTCGACAGGGGATACAATCAGCCCCAGCATTTT
TRBD2 | TRBJ2-2 | TRBV7-9 | - | CASTASGRTGELFF | TGTGCCAGCACCGCTAGCGGGAGGACCGGGGAGCTGTTTTTT
- | TRBJ1-3 | TRBV5-6 | once | CASSFRTVGNTIYF | TGTGCCAGCAGCTTTAGGACAGTGGGAAACACCATATATTTT
- | TRBJ1-5 | TRBV18 | - | CASSPQGINQPQHF | TGTGCCAGCTCACCTCAGGGGATCAATCAGCCCCAGCATTTT
- | TRBJ2-7 | TRBV15 | - | CATGGGLSYEQYF | TGTGCCACCGGGGGCGGGCTCTCCTACGAGCAGTACTTC
- | TRBJ2-7 | TRBV5-1 | - | CASSLEGTREREQYF | TGCGCCAGCAGCTTGGAAGGGACACGGGAAAGAGAGCAGTACTTC
TRBD1 | TRBJ2-7 | TRBV7-8 | - | CASSLTRTGRSNMGEQYF | TGTGCCAGCAGCTTAACCCGGACAGGCCGCAGCAATATGGGCGAGCAGTACTTC
- | TRBJ2-4 | TRBV2 | medium-sized | CAGSGINGDIQYF | TGTGCCGGTTCGGGGATAAATGGTGACATTCAGTACTTC
- | TRBJ1-2 | TRBV7-9 | - | CASSLDGTIVLTF | TGTGCCAGCAGCTTAGACGGGACAATTGTTCTCACCTTC